This T cell receptor (beta chain) was sequenced in a study of T cells in women clearing cervical HPV infection. Study-wide background: No precancer developed; the control's incident HPV16 infection cleared within 12 months. Blood came at first lesion visit for cases, post-clearance for controls. Study findings and constraints: Timing of associations relative to infection is unclear; T-cell subsets were not isolated.

TCRdb's copy holds only in-frame clones and misses some; the assay was immunoSEQ multiplex PCR. The repertoire table contains approximately 17,000 clones. Notes on this clone: Its antigen remains unidentified. The read gets to within 3 residues of the CDR3 end, and the germline J gene fills in the rest.

V was trimmed by 1 base and J by 3 bases, leaving 10 bases between them. Germline-derived CDR1 and CDR2 are DFQATT and SNEGSKA (reference sequence). This CDR3 is built from 13 residues. Sequencing input: blood buffy coat. This TCR derives from a woman between 18 and 70 years old with a cervical HPV16 infection that either progressed to CIN3+ or cleared (not recorded which). This chain links TRBV20-1 with TRBJ2-7; D remains unclear. CDR3 sequence reads: CSARGGPDYEQYF. CDR3 bases read: TGCAGTGCTAGAGGTGGGCCGGACTACGAG.